This TCR beta chain was obtained from a study of cytomegalovirus exposure and HLA in healthy donors. General study results and limits: In a later analysis, across HLA loci, associated TCR counts were highest for DRB1, lowest for HLA-C. Cytomegalovirus-associated status was assigned to some 180 TCR beta chains.

This clone occurred once. The antigen is not known. The V and J ends lost 1 base and 10 bases respectively, with 17 bases between them. Looked up from germline, CDR1 is SEHNR and CDR2 is FQNEAQ (reference sequence). The length of the CDR3 is 16 residues. Both 60 Vbeta primers and 13 Jbeta primers went into the PCR. Only in-frame clones appear in the TCRdb table, and some are missing; sequencing was by immunoSEQ multiplex PCR. The sample shows about 160,000 clones, around four fifths of them seen only once. The V and J genes are TRBV7-9 and TRBJ1-6; a weak D match, TRBD1 (6 bases). Sequenced material: PBMCs. The clonotype was recovered from a man aged 45 to 65 in good health and CMV-seropositive. The DNA of the CDR3 is TGTGCCAGCAGCTTAGGTTGGGGGGGGGCTGGATCACCCCTCCACTTT. This sequence encodes CASSLGWGGAGSPLHF.